The text below deals with one TCR beta chain. Its antigen is not identified. These data originate in a study of neoadjuvant anti-PD-1 for oral cavity cancer. About the study: Patients without progression received a fourth nivolumab dose around day 43, then surgical resection on days 50-56. Study-level results: Pretreatment Treg/Th17 ratio correlated inversely with post-treatment tumor clonality.

Six replicates per PBMC sample, mostly from roughly 450 ng of genomic DNA. The table came from immunoSEQ multiplex PCR; TCRdb's copy has only in-frame clones and leaves some out. Among about 72,000 clones listed, about four fifths were seen once. This CDR3 is 15 amino acids long. V gave up 1 base and J gave up 4 bases, with 10 bases separating them. Germline V gives CDR1 SGHAT, CDR2 FQNNGV. This chain joins TRBV11-2 and TRBJ2-2; D possibly corresponds to TRBD1 (5 bases). The source of this sequence is a person aged 35 to 85 with oral cavity squamous cell carcinoma. This specimen was PBMCs, taken before nivolumab (anti-PD-1) treatment. Here the CDR3 DNA reads TGTGCCAGCAGCTTAGTTCAGGGCAGCACCGGGGAGCTGTTTTTT. It is translated as CASSLVQGSTGELFF.